The 5 T cell receptor beta chains below all came from one sample that was sequenced in a study of response to subunit inactivated influenza vaccine (dated by TCRdb to 2016 to 2019). Receptor libraries were prepared by RT-PCR. Data came from an Illumina HiSeq 2500. TCRdb trimmed the raw reads at Q25, called clones with MiXCR and kept productive beta chains. Rows are unified per CDR3 protein, each entry keeping the most common DNA and genes. Counted in this sample were around 520,000 distinct CDR3 sequences; approximately 12% of them appeared once. The ten largest account for roughly a tenth of the sample. This material consisted of PBMCs from blood, taken on the day of vaccination. These receptors came from a man aged 45 to 65 who received an inactivated influenza vaccine. Donor details come from another sample of the same person, matched by shared clones.

The chain employs TRBV27 and TRBJ2-5; TRBD1 is a possible D gene (6 bases). The V and J ends lost 2 bases and 4 bases respectively, with 14 bases between them. The CDR3 runs to 15 residues. Germline CDR1 and CDR2: MNHEY and SMNVEV (reference sequence). The CDR3 loop reads CASSLTRVRGETQYF. CDR3 DNA sequence: TGTGCCAGCAGTTTAACAAGGGTCAGGGGAGAGACCCAGTACTTC.

V gene TRBV24-1 combines with J gene TRBJ2-2; D not certain. Germline loops: CDR1 KGHDR, CDR2 SFDVKD. The CDR3 runs to 16 residues. V was cut by 4 bases and J by 6 bases, with 17 bases left in between. CDR3 coding DNA: TGTGCCACCAGTGACACCGGGTTCGGGTTAGCCGGGGAGCTGTTTTTT. It translates to CATSDTGFGLAGELFF.

The sample holds many counts of this clonotype. The V and J genes are TRBV6-5 and TRBJ2-7; D is ambiguous. Trimming removed 8 bases from V and 3 bases from J, with 5 bases in between. CDR3 size: 10 residues. Germline V gene lookup returns CDR1 MNHEY and CDR2 SVGAGI. The CDR3 is CASGHYEQYF. The CDR3 nucleotides read TGTGCCAGCGGTCACTACGAGCAGTACTTC.

This clonotype occurred a few times. The chain is built from TRBV7-9 and TRBJ2-1; 8 bases line up with TRBD2. Germline CDR1 SEHNR, CDR2 FQNEAQ (reference sequence). This CDR3 contains 14 residues. CDR3 nucleotides: TGTGCAACGGCGGTGAGCGGGAGAGACAATGAGCAGTTCTTC. As protein: CATAVSGRDNEQFF.

This clonotype was recorded at least ten times. The rearrangement joins TRBV27 to TRBJ1-5, with D possibly TRBD1 on 6 matching bases. Germline V gene sequence: CDR1 MNHEY, CDR2 SMNVEV (reference sequence). This CDR3 has 16 amino acids. Trimming took 2 bases from V and 3 from J, leaving 14 bases between them. As DNA, the CDR3 is TGTGCCAGCAGTTTAGGTACAGGGACGGCCAATCAGCCCCAGCATTTT. Protein sequence: CASSLGTGTANQPQHF.